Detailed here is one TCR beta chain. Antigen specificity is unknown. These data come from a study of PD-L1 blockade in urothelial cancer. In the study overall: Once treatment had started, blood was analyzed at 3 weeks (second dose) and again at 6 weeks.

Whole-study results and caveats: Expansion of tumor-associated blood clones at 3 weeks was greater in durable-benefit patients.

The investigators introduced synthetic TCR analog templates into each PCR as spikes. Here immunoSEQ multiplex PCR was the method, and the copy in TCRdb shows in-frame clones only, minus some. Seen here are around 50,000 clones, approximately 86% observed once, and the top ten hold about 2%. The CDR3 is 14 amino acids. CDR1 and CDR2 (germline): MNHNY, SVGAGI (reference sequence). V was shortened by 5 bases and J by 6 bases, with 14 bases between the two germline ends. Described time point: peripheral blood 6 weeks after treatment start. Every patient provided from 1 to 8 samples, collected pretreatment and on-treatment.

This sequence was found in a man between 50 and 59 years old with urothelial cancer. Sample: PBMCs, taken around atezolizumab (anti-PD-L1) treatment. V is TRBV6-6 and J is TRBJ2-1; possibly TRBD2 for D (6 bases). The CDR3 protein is CASSDRDSTNEQFF. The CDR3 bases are TGTGCCAGCAGTGACCGGGACTCAACCAATGAGCAGTTCTTC.